What follows are 23 T cell receptor beta chains derived from one specimen sequenced in a study of post-analysis software for immune sequencing data (dated by TCRdb to the mid-2010s). The library was built by means of PCR. Data came from an Illumina HiSeq 2500. To reduce PCR and sequencing biases, unique molecular identifiers were incorporated into the TCR beta cDNA libraries. The public reads were reanalyzed by TCRdb: fastp trimming at Q25, MiXCR alignment, in-frame beta chains only. Every entry covers one CDR3 protein and lists the most common genes and DNA from its rows. The sample yields 700,000 to 900,000 distinct CDR3 sequences; around 42% were counted once. The top ten clonotypes cover roughly 5.2% of the sample. Their recognized antigens are unknown. Results the study describes overall, beyond this receptor: A handful of TRBV segments, including TRBV5-6, TRBV5-1 and TRBV20-1, were significantly more frequent in patients than controls.

The sequenced material came from blood. The receptors were gathered from a girl aged 10 to 17 with multiple sclerosis.

The genes are TRBV12-3 or TRBV12-4 and TRBJ2-7; D unresolved. V shed 2 bases and J shed 6 bases, with 11 bases lying between them. This CDR3 spans 13 amino acids. The CDR3 bases are TGTGCCAGCAGTTTATCTTTAATACCCGAGCAGTACTTC. As protein: CASSLSLIPEQYF.

This clonotype appeared a few times. The CDR3 reads CASSQWSYGDGYTF. CDR3 DNA sequence: TGTGCCAGCAGCCAGTGGTCATACGGGGATGGCTACACCTTC. V gene TRBV3-1 combines with J gene TRBJ1-2; D unresolved. Looked up from germline, CDR1 is LGHDT and CDR2 is YNNKEL (reference sequence). CDR3 length: 14 amino acids. The germline V and J ends were trimmed by 3 bases and 6 bases, with 14 bases remaining between them.

The chain uses TRBV2 and TRBJ1-2; perhaps TRBD1 as D (5 bases). V was shortened by 2 bases and J by 3 bases, with 10 bases between the two germline ends. The germline V gene has CDR1 SNHLY and CDR2 FYNNEI. The CDR3 has 14 residues. The CDR3 loop is CASSEQGFDYGYTF. The CDR3 DNA sequence: TGTGCCAGCAGTGAACAGGGTTTCGACTATGGCTACACCTTC. The full variable domain, in which reference TRBV2 and TRBJ1-2 provide the parts outside the CDR3, is EPEVTQTPSHQVTQMGQEVILRCVPISNHLYFYWYRQILGQKVEFLVSFYNNEISEKSEIFDDQFSVERPDGSNFTLKIRSTKLEDSAMYFCASSEQGFDYGYTFGSGTRLTVV.

This sequence joins TRBV27 and TRBJ2-1, with TRBD1 matching over 7 bases. The J call could be wrong; TRBJ2-7 is a better fit for the DNA end. In germline, CDR1 is MNHEY, CDR2 SMNVEV (reference sequence). The CDR3 runs 16 residues. CDR3: CASSPIPRDRDGEQYF. CDR3 DNA: TGTGCCAGCAGTCCTATACCCAGAGACAGGGATGGCGAGCAGTACTTC.

The genes are TRBV4-2 and TRBJ1-1, with 8 bases identical to TRBD1. CDR1 and CDR2 from the germline V gene are LGHNA and YNFKEQ. The CDR3 has 18 residues. With V trimmed by 6 bases and J by 1 base, 16 bases remained unmatched. CDR3 sequence (DNA): TGTGCCAGCAGTCCAATAGGCACAGGGGGAGGTGGGAACACTGAAGCTTTCTTT. Residues: CASSPIGTGGGGNTEAFF.

The chain carries TRBV20-1 and TRBJ2-6; D is ambiguous. Per germline, CDR1 DFQATT and CDR2 SNEGSKA (reference sequence). CDR3 size: 13 residues. Trimming took off 3 bases at V and 2 bases at J, with 5 bases between the two ends. The CDR3 nucleotides read TGCAGTGCTAGGACGGCTGGGGCCAACGTCCTGACTTTC. Protein product: CSARTAGANVLTF.

This clonotype was counted between two and nine times. V is TRBV10-3 and J is TRBJ2-7, with D unclear. CDR1 is ENHRY and CDR2 is SYGVKD in the germline V gene. The CDR3 spans 14 residues. Trimming cost V 2 bases and J 2 bases, with 10 bases left between them. CDR3 residues: CAISEIGKAYEQYF. The DNA of the CDR3 is TGTGCCATCAGTGAGATAGGGAAAGCCTACGAGCAGTACTTC.

This clonotype has a handful of counts. The chain employs TRBV20-1 and TRBJ2-4; 8 bases line up with TRBD1. V was clipped by 5 bases and J by 0 bases; unmatched bases: 6. Per germline, CDR1 DFQATT and CDR2 SNEGSKA (reference sequence). The CDR3 runs 15 residues. CDR3 protein: CSALDRGLAKNIQYF. The CDR3 region has the DNA TGCAGTGCTCTCGACAGGGGACTAGCCAAAAACATTCAGTACTTC.

The chain uses TRBV12-3 or TRBV12-4 and TRBJ1-1; 8 bases map to TRBD1. After removal of 6 bases from V and 5 bases from J, the junction contained 8 bases not matched to a gene. This CDR3 comprises 14 residues. The CDR3 protein is CASSGQGGRTEAFF. The CDR3, as DNA: TGTGCCAGCAGCGGACAGGGAGGAAGGACTGAAGCTTTCTTT.

This clonotype showed up just a few times. This chain joins TRBV20-1 and TRBJ2-1; D possibly uses TRBD1 or TRBD2 (5 bases each). The germline V and J ends were trimmed by 3 bases and 6 bases, with 21 bases remaining between them. The CDR3 length is 16 residues. Germline loops: CDR1 DFQATT, CDR2 SNEGSKA (reference sequence). In nucleotides, the CDR3 is TGCAGTGCTAGTGGGTCCGGGACGGGTTTGCTCAATGAGCAGTTCTTC. Translation gives CSASGSGTGLLNEQFF.

This clonotype was counted a few times. The rearrangement links TRBV9 to TRBJ1-6; tentative D call: TRBD1 (5 bases). Germline-derived CDR1 and CDR2 are SGDLS and YYNGEE. The CDR3 sequence is 14 residues long. V lost 0 bases and J 10 bases, leaving 11 bases between the germline ends. CDR3 sequence reads: CASSVDRDGSPLHF. CDR3 in DNA: TGTGCCAGCAGCGTAGATAGGGACGGCTCACCCCTCCACTTT.

This clonotype was observed a handful of times. This chain joins TRBV6-1 and TRBJ2-1; D may be TRBD1 (7 bases). CDR1 is MNHNS and CDR2 is SASEGT in the germline V gene. This CDR3 has 18 amino acids. V lost 6 bases and J 5 bases, leaving 26 bases between the germline ends. The CDR3: CASSRQGGAGFPHNEQFF. The CDR3 nucleotides are TGTGCCAGCAGCCGACAGGGAGGTGCGGGATTCCCCCACAATGAGCAGTTCTTC.

This clonotype has only a few counts. The rearrangement links TRBV6-5 to TRBJ2-5; 9 nucleotides agree with TRBD1. Germline trimming cut 3 bases from V and 3 bases from J; bases unmatched to any gene: 8. CDR1 and CDR2 from the germline V gene are MNHEY and SVGAGI. The CDR3 sequence is 16 residues long. As DNA, the CDR3 is TGTGCCAGCAGTTATCCGGGACAGGGTTCCAAAGAGACCCAGTACTTC. Translating it yields CASSYPGQGSKETQYF.

The V and J genes are TRBV29-1 and TRBJ1-2; TRBD1 matches 7 bases. In germline, CDR1 is SQVTM, CDR2 ANQGSEA. The CDR3 contains 16 residues. The CDR3 DNA is TGCAGTTGGGGTTATAAGGGACAGCGGGATCACTATGGCTACACCTTC. Its translation: CSWGYKGQRDHYGYTF.

This chain connects TRBV7-2 to TRBJ2-7, with D unclear. Looked up from germline, CDR1 is SGHTA and CDR2 is FQGNSA. The germline V and J ends were trimmed by 1 base and 3 bases, with 10 bases remaining between them. This CDR3 is 14 amino acids long. DNA for the CDR3: TGTGCCAGCAGCTTAGATGGGGTGGGCTACGAGCAGTACTTC. Its protein is CASSLDGVGYEQYF.

The chain uses TRBV6-2 or TRBV6-3 and TRBJ2-7; D is ambiguous. The germline V gene has CDR1 MNHEY and CDR2 SVGEGT. CDR3 size: 19 residues. The V gene lost 0 bases and the J gene lost 0 bases, with 21 bases spanning the gap. The CDR3 loop reads CASSYSPVTSFSFSYEQYF. The CDR3, as DNA: TGTGCCAGCAGTTACTCCCCAGTCACGAGCTTCTCCTTCTCCTACGAGCAGTACTTC.

The V gene is TRBV5-1, the J gene TRBJ2-1, with D unresolved. CDR1 and CDR2 (germline): SGHRS, YFSETQ. The CDR3 contains 13 residues. The ends were cut back, 0 bases at V and 7 bases at J, with 8 bases in the middle. Written as DNA, the CDR3 is TGCGCCAGCAGCTTGGCAACCGATAATGAGCAGTTCTTC. Translation: CASSLATDNEQFF.

The rearrangement links TRBV7-9 to TRBJ1-2; D may be TRBD1 (5 bases). Germline CDR1 SEHNR, CDR2 FQNEAQ (reference sequence). V was cut by 4 bases and J by 5 bases, with 14 bases left in between. This CDR3 contains 14 residues. The CDR3 protein is CASSSGRLSYGYTF. The CDR3 region has the DNA TGTGCCAGCAGCTCAGGGCGCCTCTCTTATGGCTACACCTTC.

The CDR3 sequence is CASRQLGTGELFF. The CDR3 nucleotides are TGTGCCAGCAGACAGCTGGGGACCGGGGAGCTGTTTTTT. The J gene is TRBJ2-2, the V gene TRBV2; the D is unclear. Trimming pared 6 bases from V and 5 bases from J, leaving 10 bases between. The CDR3 extends over 13 amino acids. The V gene's germline CDR1 is SNHLY and CDR2 FYNNEI.

The V gene is TRBV2, the J gene TRBJ1-2; D might be TRBD1 (5 bases). CDR1 is SNHLY and CDR2 is FYNNEI in the germline V gene. The CDR3 extends over 14 amino acids. V was shortened by 6 bases and J by 8 bases, with 19 bases between the two germline ends. CDR3 loop: CASSPTWDSRGYTF. DNA of the CDR3: TGTGCCAGCAGCCCAACCTGGGACTCCAGGGGCTACACCTTC.

This chain links TRBV7-2 with TRBJ1-4; 7 bases map to TRBD1. Trimming removed 5 bases from V and 5 bases from J; junction bases left unmatched: 5. This CDR3 is 14 amino acids long. Germline loops: CDR1 SGHTA, CDR2 FQGNSA. For the CDR3, the DNA is TGTGCCAGCAGCCGAGGGGGCGGGAATGAAAAACTGTTTTTT. Protein: CASSRGGGNEKLFF.

CDR3 DNA sequence: TGCAGCGTTCGGGGGCGCGGGTACACTGAAGCTTTCTTT. This gives the protein CSVRGRGYTEAFF. V and J are TRBV29-1 and TRBJ1-1; possible D gene TRBD1, 6 bases. V shed 5 bases and J shed 3 bases, with 13 bases lying between them. Germline CDR1 is SQVTM and CDR2 is ANQGSEA. The CDR3 is 13 amino acids.

The rearrangement links TRBV5-1 to TRBJ1-1; no reliable D call. V gave up 3 bases and J gave up 0 bases, with 12 bases separating them. Germline CDR1 and CDR2: SGHRS and YFSETQ. CDR3 size: 15 residues. CDR3 sequence (DNA): TGCGCCAGCAGCTCGACGCCCTCAATGAACACTGAAGCTTTCTTT. Translation gives CASSSTPSMNTEAFF.